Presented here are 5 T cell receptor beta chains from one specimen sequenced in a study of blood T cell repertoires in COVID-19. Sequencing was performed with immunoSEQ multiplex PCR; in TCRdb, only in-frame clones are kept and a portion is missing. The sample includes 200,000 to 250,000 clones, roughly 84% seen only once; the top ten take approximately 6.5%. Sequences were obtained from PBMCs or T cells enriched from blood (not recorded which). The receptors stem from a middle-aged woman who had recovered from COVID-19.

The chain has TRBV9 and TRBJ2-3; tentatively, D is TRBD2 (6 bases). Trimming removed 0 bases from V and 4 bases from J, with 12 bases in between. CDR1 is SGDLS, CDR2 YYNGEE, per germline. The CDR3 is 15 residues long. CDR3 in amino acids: CASSVEGWGADTQYF. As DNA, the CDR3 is TGTGCCAGCAGCGTAGAAGGCTGGGGGGCAGATACGCAGTATTTT.

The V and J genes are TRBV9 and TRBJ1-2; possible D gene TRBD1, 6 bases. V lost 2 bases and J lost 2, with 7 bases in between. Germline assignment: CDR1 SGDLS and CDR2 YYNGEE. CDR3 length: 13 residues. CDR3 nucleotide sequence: TGTGCCAGCAGCGTTACAGGGAACTATGGCTACACCTTC. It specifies CASSVTGNYGYTF.

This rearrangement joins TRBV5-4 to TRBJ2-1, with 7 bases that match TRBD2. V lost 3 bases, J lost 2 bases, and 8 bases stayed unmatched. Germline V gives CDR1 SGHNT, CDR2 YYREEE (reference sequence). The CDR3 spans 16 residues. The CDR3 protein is CASSSEGGITYNEQFF. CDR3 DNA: TGTGCCAGCAGCTCGGAGGGAGGGATAACCTACAATGAGCAGTTCTTC.

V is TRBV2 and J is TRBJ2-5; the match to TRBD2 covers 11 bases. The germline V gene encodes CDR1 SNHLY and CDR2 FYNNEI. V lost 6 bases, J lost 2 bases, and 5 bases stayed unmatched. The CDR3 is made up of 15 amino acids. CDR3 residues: CASRGASGRQETQYF. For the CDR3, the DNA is TGTGCCAGCAGGGGTGCTAGCGGGAGGCAAGAGACCCAGTACTTC.

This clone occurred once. The CDR3 here is CASSSRPREDYNEQFF. The CDR3 DNA reads as TGCGCCAGCAGCTCGAGACCGCGGGAGGACTACAATGAGCAGTTCTTC. The chain has TRBV5-1 and TRBJ2-1, with 8 bases identical to TRBD2. Trimming took 3 bases from V and 3 from J; bases not matched to a gene: 8. Germline values: CDR1 SGHRS, CDR2 YFSETQ. The CDR3 length is 16 residues.